This TCR beta chain was identified in a study of chemoradiotherapy in HPV16-positive cancers. Points from the study as a whole: The functional HPV-specific definition rests on just a couple of HPV16-positive patients.

Only in-frame clones appear in the TCRdb table, and some are missing; sequencing was by immunoSEQ multiplex PCR. The profile shows some 16,000 clones, more than 60% of them singletons. Over chemoradiotherapy, repertoires were sampled more than once. About this clone itself: Its target is not known.

Trimming shortened V by 2 bases and J by 1 base, and 9 bases separated the two germline ends. The CDR3 is 14 residues long. Per germline, CDR1 SGHNT and CDR2 YYREEE (reference sequence). This receptor was taken from a human donor with HPV-associated anogenital cancer. This material was collected from a patient who underwent chemoradiotherapy. The chain carries TRBV5-4 and TRBJ1-1, with D unresolved. The DNA for the CDR3 is TGTGCCAGCAGCTTAGTGTCGGAGAACACTGAAGCTTTCTTT. Its translation is CASSLVSENTEAFF.